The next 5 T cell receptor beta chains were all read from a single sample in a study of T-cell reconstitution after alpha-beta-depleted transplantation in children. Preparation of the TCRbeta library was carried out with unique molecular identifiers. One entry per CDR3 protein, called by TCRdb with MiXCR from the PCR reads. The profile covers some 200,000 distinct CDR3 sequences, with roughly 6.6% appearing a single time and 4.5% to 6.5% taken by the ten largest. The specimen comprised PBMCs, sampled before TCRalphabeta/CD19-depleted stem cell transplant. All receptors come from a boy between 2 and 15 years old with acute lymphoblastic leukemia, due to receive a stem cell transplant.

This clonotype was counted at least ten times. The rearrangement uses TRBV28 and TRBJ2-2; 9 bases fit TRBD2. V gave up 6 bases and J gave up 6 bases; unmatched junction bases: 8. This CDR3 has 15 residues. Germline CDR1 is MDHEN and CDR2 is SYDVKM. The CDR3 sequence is CASSRGSGRPGELFF. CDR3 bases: TGTGCCAGCAGCAGAGGGAGCGGGAGGCCCGGGGAGCTGTTTTTT.

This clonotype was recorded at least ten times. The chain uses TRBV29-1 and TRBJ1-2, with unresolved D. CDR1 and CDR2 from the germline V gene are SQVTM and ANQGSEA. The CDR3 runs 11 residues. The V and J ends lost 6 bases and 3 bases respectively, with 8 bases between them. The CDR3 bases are TGCAGCGTGCAGGCGGACTATGGCTACACCTTC. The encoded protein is CSVQADYGYTF.

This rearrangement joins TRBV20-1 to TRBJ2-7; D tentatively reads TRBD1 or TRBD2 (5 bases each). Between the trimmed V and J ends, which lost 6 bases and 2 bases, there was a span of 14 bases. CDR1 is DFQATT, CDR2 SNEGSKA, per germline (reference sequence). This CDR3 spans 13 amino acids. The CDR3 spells CSAYGADTYEQYF. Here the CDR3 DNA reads TGCAGTGCATACGGGGCGGACACCTACGAGCAGTACTTC.

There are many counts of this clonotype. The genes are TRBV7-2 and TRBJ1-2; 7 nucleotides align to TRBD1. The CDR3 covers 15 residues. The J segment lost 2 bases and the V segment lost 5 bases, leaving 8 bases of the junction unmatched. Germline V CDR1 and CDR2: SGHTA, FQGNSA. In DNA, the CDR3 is TGTGCCAGCAGCCTTAACAGGGGAGTCAACTATGGCTACACCTTC. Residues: CASSLNRGVNYGYTF.

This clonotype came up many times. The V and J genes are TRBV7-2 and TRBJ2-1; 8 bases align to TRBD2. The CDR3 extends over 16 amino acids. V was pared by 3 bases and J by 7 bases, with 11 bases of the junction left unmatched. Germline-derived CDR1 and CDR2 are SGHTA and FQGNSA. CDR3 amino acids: CASSFLSSGNANEQFF. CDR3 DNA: TGTGCCAGCAGCTTTCTTAGTAGCGGGAACGCGAATGAGCAGTTCTTC.